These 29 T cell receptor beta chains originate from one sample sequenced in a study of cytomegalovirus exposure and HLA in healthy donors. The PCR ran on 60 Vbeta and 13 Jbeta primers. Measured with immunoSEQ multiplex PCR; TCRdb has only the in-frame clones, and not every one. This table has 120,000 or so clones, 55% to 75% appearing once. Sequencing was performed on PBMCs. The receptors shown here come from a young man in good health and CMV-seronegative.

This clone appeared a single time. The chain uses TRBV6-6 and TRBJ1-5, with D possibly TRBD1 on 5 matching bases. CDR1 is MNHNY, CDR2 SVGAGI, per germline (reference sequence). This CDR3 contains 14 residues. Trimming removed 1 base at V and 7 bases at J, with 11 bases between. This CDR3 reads CASSYYRGEQPQHF. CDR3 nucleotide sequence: TGTGCCAGCAGTTACTACCGGGGGGAGCAGCCCCAGCATTTT.

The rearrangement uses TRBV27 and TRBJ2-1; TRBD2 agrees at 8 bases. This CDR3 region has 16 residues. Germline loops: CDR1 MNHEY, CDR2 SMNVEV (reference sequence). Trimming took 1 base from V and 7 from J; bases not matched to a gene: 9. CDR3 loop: CASSLFAGGQANEQFF. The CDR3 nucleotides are TGTGCCAGCAGTTTATTTGCGGGGGGCCAGGCAAATGAGCAGTTCTTC.

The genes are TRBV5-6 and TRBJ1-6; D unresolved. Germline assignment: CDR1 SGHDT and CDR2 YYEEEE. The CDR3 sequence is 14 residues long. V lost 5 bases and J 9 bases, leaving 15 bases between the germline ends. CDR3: CASRPRVSGSPLHF. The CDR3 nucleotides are TGTGCCAGCAGACCGAGGGTATCAGGTTCACCCCTCCACTTT.

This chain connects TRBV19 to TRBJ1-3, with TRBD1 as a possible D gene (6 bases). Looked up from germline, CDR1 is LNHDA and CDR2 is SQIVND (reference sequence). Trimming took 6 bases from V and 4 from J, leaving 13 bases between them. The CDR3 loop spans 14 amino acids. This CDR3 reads CASRIQGAGNTIYF. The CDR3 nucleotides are TGTGCCAGTAGGATACAGGGTGCAGGAAACACCATATATTTT.

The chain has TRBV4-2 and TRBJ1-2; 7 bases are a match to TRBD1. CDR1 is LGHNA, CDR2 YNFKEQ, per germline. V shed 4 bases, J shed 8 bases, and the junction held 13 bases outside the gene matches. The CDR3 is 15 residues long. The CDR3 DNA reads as TGTGCCAGCAGCCTTGGACAGGTTGGAGATCGAGGCTACACCTTC. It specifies CASSLGQVGDRGYTF.

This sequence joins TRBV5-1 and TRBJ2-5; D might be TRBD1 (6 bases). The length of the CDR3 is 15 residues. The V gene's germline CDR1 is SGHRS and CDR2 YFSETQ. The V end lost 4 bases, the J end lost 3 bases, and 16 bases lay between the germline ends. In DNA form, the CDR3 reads TGCGCCAGCAGCCTGCAAACGGGACACGAAGAGACCCAGTACTTC. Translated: CASSLQTGHEETQYF.

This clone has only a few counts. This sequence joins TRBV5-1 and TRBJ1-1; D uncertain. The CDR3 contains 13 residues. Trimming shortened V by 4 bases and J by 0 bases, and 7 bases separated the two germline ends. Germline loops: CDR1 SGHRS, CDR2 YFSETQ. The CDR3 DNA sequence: TGCGCCAGCAGCCTGCAGTTGAACACTGAAGCTTTCTTT. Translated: CASSLQLNTEAFF.

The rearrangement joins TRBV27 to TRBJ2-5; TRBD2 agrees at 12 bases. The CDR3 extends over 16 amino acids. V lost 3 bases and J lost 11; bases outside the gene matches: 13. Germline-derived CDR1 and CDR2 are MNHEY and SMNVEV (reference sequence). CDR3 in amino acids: CASSFLSSGGVGEQYF. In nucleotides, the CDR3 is TGTGCCAGCAGTTTCCTCTCTAGCGGGGGGGTGGGTGAGCAGTACTTC.

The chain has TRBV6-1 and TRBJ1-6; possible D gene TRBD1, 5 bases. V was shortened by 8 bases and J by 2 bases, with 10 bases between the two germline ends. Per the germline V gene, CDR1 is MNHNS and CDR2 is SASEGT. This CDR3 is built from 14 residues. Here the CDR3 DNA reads TGTGCCAGCGGGGCCCTTACCTATAATTCACCCCTCCACTTT. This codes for CASGALTYNSPLHF.

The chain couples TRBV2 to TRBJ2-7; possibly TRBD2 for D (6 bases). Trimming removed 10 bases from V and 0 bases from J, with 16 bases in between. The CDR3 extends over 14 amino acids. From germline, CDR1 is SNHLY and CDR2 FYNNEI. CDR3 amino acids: CATRRGSFSYEQYF. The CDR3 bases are TGTGCCACCCGTCGGGGGTCGTTCTCCTACGAGCAGTACTTC.

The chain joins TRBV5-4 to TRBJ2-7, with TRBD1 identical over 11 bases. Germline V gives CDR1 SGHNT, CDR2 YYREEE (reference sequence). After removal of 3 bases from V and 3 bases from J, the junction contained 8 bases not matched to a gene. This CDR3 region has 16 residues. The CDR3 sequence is CASSSPDRGLVYEQYF. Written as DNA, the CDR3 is TGTGCCAGCAGCTCTCCGGACAGGGGGCTTGTCTACGAGCAGTACTTC.

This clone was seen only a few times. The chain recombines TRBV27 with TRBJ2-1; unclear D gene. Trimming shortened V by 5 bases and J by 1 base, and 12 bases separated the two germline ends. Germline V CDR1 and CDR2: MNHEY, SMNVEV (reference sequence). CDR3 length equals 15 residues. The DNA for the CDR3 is TGTGCCAGCAGTCTAGACCGTTATTCCTACAATGAGCAGTTCTTC. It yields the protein CASSLDRYSYNEQFF.

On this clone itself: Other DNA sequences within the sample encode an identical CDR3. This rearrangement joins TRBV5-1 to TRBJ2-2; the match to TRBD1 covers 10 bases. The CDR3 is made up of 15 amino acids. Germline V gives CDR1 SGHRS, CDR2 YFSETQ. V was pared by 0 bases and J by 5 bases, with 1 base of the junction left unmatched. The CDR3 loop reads CASSLGTGGTGELFF. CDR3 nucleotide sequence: TGCGCCAGCAGCTTGGGGACAGGGGGAACCGGGGAGCTGTTTTTT. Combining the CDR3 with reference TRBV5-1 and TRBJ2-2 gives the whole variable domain KAGVTQTPRYLIKTRGQQVTLSCSPISGHRSVSWYQQTPGQGLQFLFEYFSETQRNKGNFPGRFSGRQFSNSRSEMNVSTLELGDSALYLCASSLGTGGTGELFFGEGSRLTVL.

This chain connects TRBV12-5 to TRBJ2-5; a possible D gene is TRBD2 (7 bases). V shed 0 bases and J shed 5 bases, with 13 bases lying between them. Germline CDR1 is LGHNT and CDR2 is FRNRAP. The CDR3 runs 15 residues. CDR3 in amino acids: CASGLVKGGLETQYF. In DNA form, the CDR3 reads TGTGCTAGTGGTTTGGTAAAGGGGGGGCTGGAGACCCAGTACTTC.

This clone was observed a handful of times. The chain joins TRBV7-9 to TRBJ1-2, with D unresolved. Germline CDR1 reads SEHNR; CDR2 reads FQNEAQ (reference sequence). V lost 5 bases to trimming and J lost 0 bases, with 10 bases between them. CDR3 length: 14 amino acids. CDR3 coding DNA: TGTGCCAGCAGCCCCCGAGGGACTAACTATGGCTACACCTTC. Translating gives CASSPRGTNYGYTF.

CDR3 amino acids: CASSLDRLGAPLHF. In nucleotides, the CDR3 is TGTGCCAGCAGTCTGGACAGGTTGGGGGCACCCCTCCACTTT. V usage is TRBV2 and J usage is TRBJ1-6; 7 bases match TRBD1. Germline CDR1 is SNHLY and CDR2 is FYNNEI. J gave up 11 bases and V 5 bases, and 9 bases lay outside the gene matches. The CDR3 has 14 residues.

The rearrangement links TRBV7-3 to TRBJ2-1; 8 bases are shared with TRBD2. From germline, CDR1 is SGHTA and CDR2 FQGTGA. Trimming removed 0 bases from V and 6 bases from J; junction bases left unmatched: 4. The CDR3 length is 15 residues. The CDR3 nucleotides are TGTGCCAGCAGCTTAACGCGGGGGGCTCTCAATGAGCAGTTCTTC. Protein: CASSLTRGALNEQFF.

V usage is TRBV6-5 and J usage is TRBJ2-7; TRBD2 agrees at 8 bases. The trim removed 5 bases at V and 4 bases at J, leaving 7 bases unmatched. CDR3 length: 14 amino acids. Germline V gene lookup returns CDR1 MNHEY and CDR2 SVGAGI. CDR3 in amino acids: CASSPGGGRYEQYF. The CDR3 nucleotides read TGTGCCAGCAGTCCAGGCGGGGGGCGGTACGAGCAGTACTTC.

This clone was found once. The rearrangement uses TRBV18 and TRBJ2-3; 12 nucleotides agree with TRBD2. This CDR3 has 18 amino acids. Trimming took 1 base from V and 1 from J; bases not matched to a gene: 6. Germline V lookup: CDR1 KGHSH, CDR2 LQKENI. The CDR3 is CASSPRIGLAGRTDTQYF. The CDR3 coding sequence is TGTGCCAGCTCACCACGAATCGGACTAGCGGGACGCACAGATACGCAGTATTTT. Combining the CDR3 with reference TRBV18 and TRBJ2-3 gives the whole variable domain NAGVMQNPRHLVRRRGQEARLRCSPMKGHSHVYWYRQLPEEGLKFMVYLQKENIIDESGMPKERFSAEFPKEGPSILRIQQVVRGDSAAYFCASSPRIGLAGRTDTQYFGPGTRLTVL.

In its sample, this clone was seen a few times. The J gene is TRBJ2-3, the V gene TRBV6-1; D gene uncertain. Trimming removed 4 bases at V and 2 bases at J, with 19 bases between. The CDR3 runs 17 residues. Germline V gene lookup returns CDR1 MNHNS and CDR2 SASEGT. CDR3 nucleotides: TGTGCCAGCAGTGCACCCCTAACTCACGAGTACACAGATACGCAGTATTTT. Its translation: CASSAPLTHEYTDTQYF.

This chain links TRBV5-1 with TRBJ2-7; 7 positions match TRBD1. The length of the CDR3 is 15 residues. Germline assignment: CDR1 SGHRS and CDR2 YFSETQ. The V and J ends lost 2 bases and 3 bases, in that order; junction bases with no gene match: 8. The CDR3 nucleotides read TGCGCCAGCAGCTTCTCCGGGACAGTTAACTACGAGCAGTACTTC. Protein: CASSFSGTVNYEQYF.

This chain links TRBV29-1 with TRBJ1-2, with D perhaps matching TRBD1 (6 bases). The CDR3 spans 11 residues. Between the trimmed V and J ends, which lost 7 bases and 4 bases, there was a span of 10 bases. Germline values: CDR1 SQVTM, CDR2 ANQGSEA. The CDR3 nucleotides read TGCAGCGCCCGACAGGTCTATGGCTACACCTTC. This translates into CSARQVYGYTF. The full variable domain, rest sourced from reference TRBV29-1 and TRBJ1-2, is SAVISQKPSRDICQRGTSLTIQCQVDSQVTMMFWYRQQPGQSLTLIATANQGSEATYESGFVIDKFPISRPNLTFSTLTVSNMSPEDSSIYLCSARQVYGYTFGSGTRLTVV.

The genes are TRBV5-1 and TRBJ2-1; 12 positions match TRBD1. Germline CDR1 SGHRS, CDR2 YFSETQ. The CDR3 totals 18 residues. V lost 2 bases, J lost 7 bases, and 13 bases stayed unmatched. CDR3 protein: CASSFEGDRGQVYNEQFF. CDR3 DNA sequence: TGCGCCAGCAGCTTTGAGGGGGACAGGGGGCAAGTTTATAATGAGCAGTTCTTC.

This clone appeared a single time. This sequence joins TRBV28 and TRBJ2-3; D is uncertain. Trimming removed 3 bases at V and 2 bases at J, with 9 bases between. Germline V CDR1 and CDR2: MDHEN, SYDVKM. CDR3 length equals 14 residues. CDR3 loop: CASSFPGSTDTQYF. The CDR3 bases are TGTGCCAGCAGTTTCCCCGGTTCCACAGATACGCAGTATTTT.

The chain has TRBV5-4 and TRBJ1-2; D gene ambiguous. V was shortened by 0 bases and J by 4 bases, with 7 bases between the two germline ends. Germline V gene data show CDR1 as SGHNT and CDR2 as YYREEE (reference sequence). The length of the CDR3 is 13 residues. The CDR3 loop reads CASSLAAGYGYTF. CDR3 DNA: TGTGCCAGCAGCTTGGCCGCAGGCTATGGCTACACCTTC.

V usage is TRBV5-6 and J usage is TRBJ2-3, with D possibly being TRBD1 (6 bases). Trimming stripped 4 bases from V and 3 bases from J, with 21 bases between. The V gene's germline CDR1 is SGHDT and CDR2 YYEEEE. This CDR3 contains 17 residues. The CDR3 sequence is CASSKTGGVLGTDTQYF. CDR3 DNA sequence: TGTGCCAGCAGCAAGACAGGTGGGGTTTTGGGGACAGATACGCAGTATTTT.

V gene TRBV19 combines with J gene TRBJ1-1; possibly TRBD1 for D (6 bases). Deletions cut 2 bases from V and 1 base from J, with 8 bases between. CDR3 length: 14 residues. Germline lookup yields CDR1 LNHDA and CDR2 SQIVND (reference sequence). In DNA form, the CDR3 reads TGTGCCAGTAGTATACAGGGACAGAACACTGAAGCTTTCTTT. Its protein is CASSIQGQNTEAFF.

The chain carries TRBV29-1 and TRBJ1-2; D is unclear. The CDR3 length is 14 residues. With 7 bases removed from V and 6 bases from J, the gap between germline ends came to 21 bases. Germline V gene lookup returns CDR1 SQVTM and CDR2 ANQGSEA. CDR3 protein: CSAEGRVSTDGYTF. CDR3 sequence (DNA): TGCAGCGCCGAGGGCCGAGTTAGCACGGATGGCTACACCTTC. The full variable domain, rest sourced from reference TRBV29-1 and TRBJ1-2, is SAVISQKPSRDICQRGTSLTIQCQVDSQVTMMFWYRQQPGQSLTLIATANQGSEATYESGFVIDKFPISRPNLTFSTLTVSNMSPEDSSIYLCSAEGRVSTDGYTFGSGTRLTVV.

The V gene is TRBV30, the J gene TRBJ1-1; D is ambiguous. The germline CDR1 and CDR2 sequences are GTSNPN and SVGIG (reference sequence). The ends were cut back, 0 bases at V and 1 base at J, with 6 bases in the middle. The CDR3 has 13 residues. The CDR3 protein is CAWSVYRNTEAFF. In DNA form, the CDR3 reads TGTGCCTGGAGTGTTTACAGGAACACTGAAGCTTTCTTT.